Described below is a single T cell receptor (beta chain) sequence and its context. Its specific antigen is unknown. Base qualities are not at hand, and no much larger clone is one base apart. The sample originates from a study of blood T cell repertoires in COVID-19 (dated by TCRdb to about 2020). Background on the whole study: Samples covering the acute and convalescent phases of COVID-19 were provided by collaborators in the United States, Italy and Spain. Samples came from the ongoing ImmuneRACE study (first 160 participants) plus 1,254 subjects from 6 global collaborators. Where available, HLA class I and class II types were obtained from metadata supplied by the sample provider rather than from assay-based typing. Sample metadata almost always included a de-identified subject ID, COVID-19 status, age in years and sex. Subjects who had been exposed to COVID-19, were actively infected with it, or had recovered from it provided the deeply sampled blood TCRbeta repertoires that made up the dataset. The repertoires were released in a freely available public database meant as a resource for research on the immune response to SARS-CoV-2. The prospective study material was composed of cDNA or gDNA derived from T cells, B-cell-depleted T cells, or PBMCs. General conclusions and limits of the study: The amount of clinical and demographic metadata varied by source and participant and was provided uncurated.

Taken from cysteine to phenylalanine, the CDR3 has 12 residues. Only the CDR3 portion is preserved as DNA: 36 bases, with reading frame beginning at the first base. V is shortened by 4 bases, J by 2 bases, and the region joining them spans 4 bases. In the germline V gene, CDR1 corresponds to SGHTA and CDR2 to FQGNSA. TCRbeta CDR3 regions were amplified from genomic DNA using the immunoSEQ Assay, a bias-controlled multiplex PCR. Under the source paper's analysis protocol: The number of nucleated cells in each sample was estimated from the amplification of reference gene primers within the assay. To quantify the absolute abundance of each unique TCRbeta CDR3 rearrangement, sequence reads were collapsed and filtered. For each sample, productive Simpson clonality was calculated as the square root of Simpson's diversity index over productive rearrangements. TCRdb mirrors the immuneACCESS table, restricted to in-frame sequences. Some clones are absent from its copies; in checked studies, under half trace to an unresolved V gene, and the reason for the others is unknown. That table gives V, J and clone size, and the DNA gave D and trimming. A total of more than 200,000 clones appear in this sample, about 85% of them only once. 8% to 11% of the sample comes from the top ten.

In Seattle, one collaborating source enrolled patients while the infection was active and tracked those patients longitudinally over the course of disease. Each collaborating institution followed its own protocols to collect whole blood in K2EDTA tubes. For TCRbeta analysis, collaborators shipped samples as frozen whole blood, isolated PBMCs, or DNA extracted from either of those sample types. The sequence is built from TRBV7-2 and TRBJ2-3; the D gene cannot be named for sure. The sequencing input was peripheral blood. This receptor was obtained from an elderly woman with COVID-19, enrolled during active disease. The nucleotide sequence is given as TGTGCCAGCAGCTCGTCCACAGATACGCAGTATTTT. The translation is CASSSSTDTQYF.